The rows below give T cell receptor beta chains drawn from one sample of a study of identical twins. One entry per CDR3 protein, called by TCRdb with MiXCR from the 5' RACE reads. The data hold under 300,000 distinct CDR3 sequences, with 11% to 15% observed a single time. The source material was memory (CD45RO+) T cells sorted from blood. These receptor sequences come from a woman in her late teens or twenties in good health. CDR3s include the opening cysteine and the closing phenylalanine or tryptophan. The D gene is left open where the match is weak. Not every row has a clone size; where given, it reads once, few, many or a size class.

TGCAGTGCTAAACTCTCAAGTACGCAGTATTTT	CSAKLSSTQYF	once	TRBV20-1	NA	11	TRBJ2-3
TGCGCCAGCAGCGGACTGAGCTACGAGCAGTACTTC	CASSGLSYEQYF	few	TRBV5-1	NA	12	TRBJ2-7
TGTGCCTGCACCAAAGGAGTCGGGACTCGCGTTTTCACAGATACGCAGTATTTT	CACTKGVGTRVFTDTQYF	NA	TRBV3-1	NA	18	TRBJ2-3
TGTGCCAGCAGCTCGGACAGTAGCAGGGGTACGCAGTATTTT	CASSSDSSRGTQYF	NA	TRBV7-3	NA	14	TRBJ2-3
TGCAGTGCTAGCGGACAGGCTGAAAGACTGTTTTTT	CSASGQAERLFF	few	TRBV20-1	TRBD1	12	TRBJ1-4
TGCGCCACCAAACGGCAGGTGAACACCGGGGAGCTGTTTTTT	CATKRQVNTGELFF	many	TRBV5-1	NA	14	TRBJ2-2
TGCAGTGCGGGACAGGGCCAGTCCTACGAGCAGTACTTC	CSAGQGQSYEQYF	NA	TRBV20-1	TRBD1	13	TRBJ2-7
TGTGCCAGCAGCTTGTTACAGTTCGTAGCGGGGGGGTACAATGAGCAGTTCTTC	CASSLLQFVAGGYNEQFF	NA	TRBV5-5	TRBD2	18	TRBJ2-1
TGTGCCAGCAGCCAAGATCGGGGGGGGGCTCACAATGAGCAGTTCTTC	CASSQDRGGAHNEQFF	NA	TRBV4-2	TRBD2	16	TRBJ2-1
TGTGCCAGCAGTTACTCTGGGCTACTCTCCTACAATGAGCAGTTCTTC	CASSYSGLLSYNEQFF	few	TRBV6-2/TRBV6-3	NA	16	TRBJ2-1
TGTGCCAGCAGCTTGGGAGACTTTCAAGAGACCCAGTACTTC	CASSLGDFQETQYF	few	TRBV5-5	NA	14	TRBJ2-5
TGCGCCAGCAGCTTGGAGCAGGCTATGAACTATGGCTACACCTTC	CASSLEQAMNYGYTF	NA	TRBV5-1	NA	15	TRBJ1-2
TGTGCCAGCAGCTTAGATAAGGTCAGGGTGAGCGAGCAGTACTTC	CASSLDKVRVSEQYF	few	TRBV7-9	NA	15	TRBJ2-7
TGCAGCGTTGTATCAGGGGCGAGTAGTAACAATGAGCAGTTCTTC	CSVVSGASSNNEQFF	NA	TRBV29-1	NA	15	TRBJ2-1
TGTGCCAGCAGCGGGACGGGGGCGGGTGAAAAACTGTTTTTT	CASSGTGAGEKLFF	few	TRBV5-4	NA	14	TRBJ1-4
TGTGCCAGCAGCCAAGCGTCCGGGAACACTGAAGCTTTCTTT	CASSQASGNTEAFF	many	TRBV3-1	NA	14	TRBJ1-1
TGTGCCAGCCTAGGGGGGGACACAGATACGCAGTATTTT	CASLGGDTDTQYF	NA	TRBV6-1	NA	13	TRBJ2-3
TGCAGTGCTCCAATACAGGGGTGGTACAATGAGCAGTTCTTC	CSAPIQGWYNEQFF	few	TRBV20-1	TRBD1	14	TRBJ2-1
TGTGCCAGCAGCGGACTAGCGGGAGAGGCCTACAATGAGCAGTTCTTC	CASSGLAGEAYNEQFF	NA	TRBV6-1	TRBD2	16	TRBJ2-1
TGTGCCAGCTCCGGGACTCCTTCGCGGGGCACAGATACGCAGTATTTT	CASSGTPSRGTDTQYF	NA	TRBV2	NA	16	TRBJ2-3
TGTGCCAGCAGCACCCGGACAGGCCAGGGGGTACTTGTGACTGAAGCTTTCTTT	CASSTRTGQGVLVTEAFF	few	TRBV11-1	TRBD1	18	TRBJ1-1
TGCGCCAGCGGTAGGGGACTACAAGAGACCCAGTACTTC	CASGRGLQETQYF	many	TRBV4-3	TRBD2	13	TRBJ2-5
TGCAGTGCTAGAGATTCTGGACGGGATGAAAAACTGTTTTTT	CSARDSGRDEKLFF	few	TRBV20-1	NA	14	TRBJ1-4
TGTGCCAGCAGCCAGGACAGGGGAAATGAAAAACTGTTTTTT	CASSQDRGNEKLFF	many	TRBV4-2	TRBD1	14	TRBJ1-4
TGTGCCAGCAGCCCTTCTATAACGAACACTGAAGCTTTCTTT	CASSPSITNTEAFF	few	TRBV14	NA	14	TRBJ1-1
TGTGCCAGCAGTTCTGGGGACAGGTCCTACGAGCAGTACTTC	CASSSGDRSYEQYF	many	TRBV27	TRBD1	14	TRBJ2-7
TGTGCCAGCACCCGACAGGGATGGGGCTACGAGCAGTACTTC	CASTRQGWGYEQYF	few	TRBV28	TRBD1	14	TRBJ2-7
TGCAGCGTTGAAAGCGAGCAGTACTTC	CSVESEQYF	NA	TRBV29-1	NA	9	TRBJ2-7
TGCAGTGCTAGGGCGGGTAACTACAATGAGCAGTTCTTC	CSARAGNYNEQFF	NA	TRBV20-1	NA	13	TRBJ2-1
TGTGCCAGCAGCCCGGGACAGGGGATATACGAGCAGTACTTC	CASSPGQGIYEQYF	NA	TRBV9	TRBD1	14	TRBJ2-7
TGTGCCAGCAGGCCTGGGAACGGGGGGGCCTGGGAGACCCAGTACTTC	CASRPGNGGAWETQYF	NA	TRBV12-3/TRBV12-4	TRBD2	16	TRBJ2-5
TGTGCCAGCAATCCGGGACAGGGTGATCAGCCCCAGCATTTT	CASNPGQGDQPQHF	NA	TRBV2	TRBD1	14	TRBJ1-5
TGTGCCAGCAGTTTTTCCGGACCGAACACTGAAGCTTTCTTT	CASSFSGPNTEAFF	many	TRBV27	NA	14	TRBJ1-1
TGTGCCAGCAGCTTAACCGGGACAGGGGCCCCGCATGAGGATACGCAGTATTTT	CASSLTGTGAPHEDTQYF	NA	TRBV5-6	TRBD1	18	TRBJ2-3
TGTGCCAGCAGCTACCGCAATGAGCAGTTCTTC	CASSYRNEQFF	many	TRBV5-6	NA	11	TRBJ2-1
TGTGCCAGCAGCGTTGGAGGAGCCGGGACCAAAAACATTCAGTACTTC	CASSVGGAGTKNIQYF	few	TRBV7-2	NA	16	TRBJ2-4
TGCGCCAGCAGCTTCGTAACTCTAACCAATGAGCAGTTCTTC	CASSFVTLTNEQFF	many	TRBV5-1	NA	14	TRBJ2-1
TGTGCCAGCAGCCCTGGGAGGCGACAGGGGGCGAGGAACACTGAAGCTTTCTTT	CASSPGRRQGARNTEAFF	many	TRBV4-2	TRBD1	18	TRBJ1-1
TGTGCCAGCAGTTTAAAAGGAGGTGATGGGGGAAAACTGTTTTTT	CASSLKGGDGGKLFF	NA	TRBV12-3/TRBV12-4	NA	15	TRBJ1-4
TGCAGTGCTTTAGGACTAGCGGCGGAGACCCAGTACTTC	CSALGLAAETQYF	many	TRBV20-1	TRBD2	13	TRBJ2-5
TGCAGTGCTAGTGAGGGTGGGACTGAAGCTTTCTTT	CSASEGGTEAFF	few	TRBV20-1	NA	12	TRBJ1-1